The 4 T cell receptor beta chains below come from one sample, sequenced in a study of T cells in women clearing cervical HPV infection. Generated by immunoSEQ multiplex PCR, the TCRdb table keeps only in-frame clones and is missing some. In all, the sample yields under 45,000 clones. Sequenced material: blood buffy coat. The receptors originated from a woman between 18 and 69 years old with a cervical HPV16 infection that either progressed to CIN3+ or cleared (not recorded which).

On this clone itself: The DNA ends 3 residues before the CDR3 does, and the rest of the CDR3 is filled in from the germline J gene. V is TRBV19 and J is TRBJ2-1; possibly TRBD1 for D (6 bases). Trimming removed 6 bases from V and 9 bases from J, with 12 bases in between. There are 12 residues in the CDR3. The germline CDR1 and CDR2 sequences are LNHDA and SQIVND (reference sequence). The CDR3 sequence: CASRVIGGEQFF. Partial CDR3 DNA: TGTGCCAGTAGGGTGATAGGGGGTGAG.

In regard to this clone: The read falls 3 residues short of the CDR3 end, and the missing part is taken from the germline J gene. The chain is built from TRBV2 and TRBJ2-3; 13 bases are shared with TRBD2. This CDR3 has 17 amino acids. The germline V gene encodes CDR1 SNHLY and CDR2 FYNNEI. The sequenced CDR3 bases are TGTGCCAGCAGTGAGGGGACTAGCGGGACCTGGGAAGAGACG. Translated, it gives CASSEGTSGTWEET. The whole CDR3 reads CASSEGTSGTWEETQYF.

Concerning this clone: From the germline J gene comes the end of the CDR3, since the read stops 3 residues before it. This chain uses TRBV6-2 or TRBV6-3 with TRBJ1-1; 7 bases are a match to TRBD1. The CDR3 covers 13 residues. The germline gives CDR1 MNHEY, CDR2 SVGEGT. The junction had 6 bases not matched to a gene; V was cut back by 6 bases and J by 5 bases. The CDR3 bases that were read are TGTGCCAGCAGGCCCGTACAGGGGACTGAA. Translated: CASRPVQGTE. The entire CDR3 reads CASRPVQGTEAFF.

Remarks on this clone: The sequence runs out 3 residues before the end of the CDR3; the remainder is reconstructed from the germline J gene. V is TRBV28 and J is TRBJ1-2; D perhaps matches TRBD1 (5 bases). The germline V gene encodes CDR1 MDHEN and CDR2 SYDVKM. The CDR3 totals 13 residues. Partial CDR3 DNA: TGTGCCAGCAGTTTTGGGCAGGGTGAGGGC. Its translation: CASSFGQGEG. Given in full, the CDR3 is CASSFGQGEGYTF.